The T cell receptor beta chain under discussion was sequenced for a study of blood T cell repertoires in COVID-19. Whole-study context: Acute and convalescent COVID-19 samples came from the United States, Italy and Spain. PBMCs, B-cell-depleted T cells, or T cells provided the cDNA or gDNA that made up the material.

V lost 4 bases, J lost 7 bases, and 11 bases lay in between. The germline CDR1 and CDR2 sequences are LNHDA and SQIVND (reference sequence). The length of the CDR3 is 13 residues. In the authors' workflow: Reference gene primer amplification in the assay estimated nucleated cell counts. Using immunoSEQ multiplex PCR, the repertoire was profiled, and TCRdb retains in-frame clones only, with some absent. Clonal size and the V and J genes are those of that table, whereas D and trimming came from the DNA. The table has 45,000 to 50,000 clones, around 80% seen once. The receptor's source is a man older than 75 in a cohort sampled during active COVID-19. The V and J genes are TRBV19 and TRBJ1-5; possible D gene TRBD1, 6 bases. Specimen: peripheral blood. The DNA for the CDR3 is TGTGCCAGTAGTAATACAGGGCGCCAGCCCCAGCATTTT. This sequence encodes CASSNTGRQPQHF.